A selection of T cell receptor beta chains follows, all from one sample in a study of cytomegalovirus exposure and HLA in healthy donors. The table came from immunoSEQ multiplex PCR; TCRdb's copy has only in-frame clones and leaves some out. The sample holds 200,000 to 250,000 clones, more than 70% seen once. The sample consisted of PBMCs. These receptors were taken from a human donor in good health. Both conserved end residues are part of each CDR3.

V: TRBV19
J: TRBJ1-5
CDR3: CASSIAGAQPQHF

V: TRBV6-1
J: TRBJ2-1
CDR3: CASKSGQGTIQFF

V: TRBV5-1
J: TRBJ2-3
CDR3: CASSFGGANTDTQYF

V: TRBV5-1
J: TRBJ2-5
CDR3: CASKSEETQYF

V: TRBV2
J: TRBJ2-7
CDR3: CASSEMGRSEYF

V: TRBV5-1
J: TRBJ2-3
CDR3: CASSQDRNPDTQYF

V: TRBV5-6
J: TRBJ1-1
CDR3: CASSLRGNTEAFF

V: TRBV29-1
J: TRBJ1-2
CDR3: CSVGTGTNYGYTF

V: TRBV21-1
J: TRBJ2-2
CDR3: CASSKKTGGAHTGELFF

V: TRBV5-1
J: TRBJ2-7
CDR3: CASSLDGQGAYEQYF

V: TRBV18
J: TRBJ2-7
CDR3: CASSPRRVRTSVSYEQYF

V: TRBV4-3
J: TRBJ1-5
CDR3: CASSQDPYQPQHF

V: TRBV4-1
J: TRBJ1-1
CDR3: CASSQGEFRGTEAFF

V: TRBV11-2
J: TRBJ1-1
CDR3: CASSLALMNTEAFF

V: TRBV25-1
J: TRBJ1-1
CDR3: CASLPDRGGNTEAFF

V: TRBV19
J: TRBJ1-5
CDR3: CASSMDFNQPQHF

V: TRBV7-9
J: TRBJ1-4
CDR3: CASSLANRRTNEKLFF

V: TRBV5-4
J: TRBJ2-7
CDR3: CASSPRLEVGNEQYF

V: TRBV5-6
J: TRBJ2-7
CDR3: CASSFPRDRYEQYF

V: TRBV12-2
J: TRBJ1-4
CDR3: CAPGNFQGVMANEKLFF

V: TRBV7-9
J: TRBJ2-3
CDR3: CASSLRGASSTDTQYF

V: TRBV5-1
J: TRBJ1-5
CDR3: CASSEGGFGNQPQHF